This T cell receptor (beta chain) was recovered during a study of beta chain features in type 1 diabetes. Points from the study as a whole: Shortening that was moderate but significant affected the TCRB CDR3s of Type 1 diabetes patients in all four CD4+ subsets.

This clone has only a few counts. Its antigen remains unidentified. The CDR3 loop spans 14 amino acids. V lost 4 bases, J lost 8 bases, and 16 bases lay in between. The V gene's germline CDR1 is LGHNA and CDR2 YSLEER. Purity above 95% was achieved in all sorted populations. The sequenced template was cDNA made from the entire isolated RNA. This table comes from immunoSEQ multiplex PCR, and its TCRdb copy is limited to in-frame clones, with some not included. The sample yields a few hundred thousand clones, 15% seen once. The chain is built from TRBV4-3 and TRBJ2-3; no clear D gene. Material for sequencing was naive CD4+ T cells from blood. The source of this sequence is a man younger than 35 with type 1 diabetes. The CDR3 region is CASSPAVSDPTQYF. CDR3 coding DNA: TGCGCCAGCAGCCCGGCGGTCTCGGATCCTACGCAGTATTTT.